This is a list of T cell receptor beta chains from one sample in a study of blood T cell repertoires in COVID-19. Here immunoSEQ multiplex PCR was the method, and the copy in TCRdb shows in-frame clones only, minus some. The profile shows more than 150,000 clones, roughly 80% of them singletons. The sample was peripheral blood. The origin of the receptors is a woman aged 25 to 39 with acute or convalescent COVID-19. Both conserved end residues are part of each CDR3. The D gene is left open where the match is weak. Clone size is shown for a subset of rows, as once, few, many or a class of expanded clone.

>TRBJ1-4|TRBV9|-|TRBD1
CASSGQGARGEKLFF
TGTGCCAGCAGCGGGCAGGGGGCTAGGGGTGAAAAACTGTTTTTT
>TRBJ2-3|TRBV4-1|-|-
CASSPPSTDTQYF
TGCGCCAGCAGCCCCCCCTCCACAGATACGCAGTATTTT
>TRBJ1-2|TRBV7-9|-|-
CASSQGAESYGYTF
TGTGCCAGCAGCCAAGGGGCTGAATCCTATGGCTACACCTTC
>TRBJ2-5|TRBV28|-|TRBD2
CASNRVLAGRSRTQYF
TGTGCCAGCAATAGGGTACTAGCGGGGAGGTCACGGACCCAGTACTTC
>TRBJ2-3|TRBV6-6|-|-
CASSPMDTQYF
TGTGCCAGCAGCCCCATGGATACGCAGTATTTT
>TRBJ1-4|TRBV19|-|TRBD1
CASSISWDRVREKLFF
TGTGCCAGTAGTATCTCCTGGGACAGGGTGAGGGAAAAACTGTTTTTT
>TRBJ1-5|TRBV4-2|many|-
CASSQDQRGFNQPQHF
TGTGCCAGCAGCCAAGATCAAAGGGGCTTCAATCAGCCCCAGCATTTT
>TRBJ1-5|TRBV19|once|-
CASLARPGNNQPQHF
TGTGCCAGCCTTGCAAGACCAGGTAACAATCAGCCCCAGCATTTT
>TRBJ2-3|TRBV5-1|-|TRBD2
CASSPIAGRGSTDTQYF
TGCGCCAGCAGTCCGATAGCGGGACGCGGAAGCACAGATACGCAGTATTTT
>TRBJ1-6|TRBV30|-|-
CASRLGDNSPLHF
TGTGCCTCCCGACTGGGAGATAATTCACCCCTCCACTTT
>TRBJ1-1|TRBV4-2|once|TRBD1
CASSQDRTGLNTEAFF
TGTGCCAGCAGCCAAGATCGGACAGGCTTGAACACTGAAGCTTTCTTT
>TRBJ1-5|TRBV3-1/TRBV3-2|once|TRBD1
CASSFLKRTGRVDQPQHF
TGTGCCAGCAGTTTTTTAAAGAGGACAGGGAGAGTGGATCAGCCCCAGCATTTT
>TRBJ2-2|TRBV5-1|-|-
CASSSGSTGPGELFF
TGCGCCAGCAGCTCGGGGTCCACCGGGCCCGGGGAGCTGTTTTTT
>TRBJ2-1|TRBV29-1|-|-
CSVDERAYNEQFF
TGCAGCGTCGACGAGCGGGCCTACAATGAGCAGTTCTTC
>TRBJ1-2|TRBV6-2/TRBV6-3|-|TRBD1
CASSRRDRVYGYTF
TGTGCCAGCAGTCGCCGGGACAGGGTCTATGGCTACACCTTC
>TRBJ2-1|TRBV19|-|TRBD2
CASSMMTRLAGVNEQFF
TGTGCCAGTAGTATGATGACAAGACTAGCGGGAGTCAATGAGCAGTTCTTC
>TRBJ2-3|TRBV14|-|TRBD2
CASSIPGLAPTDTQYF
TGTGCCAGCAGCATTCCGGGACTAGCTCCCACAGATACGCAGTATTTT
>TRBJ1-5|TRBV7-8|-|TRBD1
CASSSRQGGNQPQHF
TGTGCCAGCAGCTCCCGACAGGGCGGCAATCAGCCCCAGCATTTT
>TRBJ2-7|TRBV2|-|TRBD1
CASSAGTGTAEQYF
TGTGCCAGCAGTGCCGGGACAGGGACTGCCGAGCAGTACTTC
>TRBJ1-1|TRBV28|-|-
CASSLAGHSGTEAFF
TGTGCCAGCAGTTTGGCGGGGCACTCGGGCACTGAAGCTTTCTTT
>TRBJ2-7|TRBV9|few|TRBD1
CASSGQGYEQYF
TGTGCCAGCAGCGGACAGGGTTACGAGCAGTACTTC
>TRBJ2-7|TRBV10-1|few|TRBD1
CARQGAVEQYF
TGCGCCAGACAGGGGGCGGTCGAGCAGTACTTC
>TRBJ1-2|TRBV5-4|once|-
CASSLADLAGYYGYTF
TGTGCCAGCAGCTTGGCCGATCTCGCAGGGTACTATGGCTACACCTTC
>TRBJ1-4|TRBV4-2|-|-
CASSQDLATNEKLFF
TGTGCCAGCAGCCAAGACCTCGCAACTAATGAAAAACTGTTTTTT
>TRBJ1-2|TRBV5-1|-|-
CASSLVTGRGYTF
TGCGCCAGCAGCTTGGTTACAGGTCGTGGCTACACCTTC
>TRBJ2-7|TRBV19|-|-
CASSIGAGTYEQYF
TGTGCCAGTAGTATAGGCGCAGGGACCTACGAGCAGTACTTC
>TRBJ1-2|TRBV3-1/TRBV3-2|-|TRBD1
CASSQRGQNYGYTF
TGTGCCAGCAGCCAACGGGGACAGAACTATGGCTACACCTTC
>TRBJ2-6|TRBV7-2|-|TRBD2
CASGKLAGVAGANVLTF
TGTGCCAGCGGCAAACTAGCGGGAGTGGCTGGGGCCAACGTCCTGACTTTC
>TRBJ1-5|TRBV7-2|-|-
CASSPSQGNQPQHF
TGTGCCAGCAGCCCCTCCCAGGGGAATCAGCCCCAGCATTTT
>TRBJ2-7|TRBV5-5|-|TRBD1
CASSLFTGGTYEQYF
TGTGCCAGCAGCTTGTTCACAGGGGGTACCTACGAGCAGTACTTC
>TRBJ1-2|TRBV16|-|-
CASSQSLTALRGYTF
TGTGCCAGCAGCCAATCCTTGACAGCTTTGAGAGGCTACACCTTC
>TRBJ1-3|TRBV27|few|-
CASSFSSVGPGNTIYF
TGTGCCAGCAGTTTTTCCTCAGTTGGTCCTGGAAACACCATATATTTT
>TRBJ2-5|TRBV27|-|TRBD2
CASRGLGLAGGGTQYF
TGTGCCAGCAGAGGACTTGGTCTAGCGGGAGGGGGGACCCAGTACTTC
>TRBJ2-7|TRBV4-1|-|TRBD1
CASSRIPGQGYTYEQYF
TGCGCCAGCAGCCGTATCCCGGGACAGGGGTATACCTACGAGCAGTACTTC
>TRBJ2-1|TRBV12-3/TRBV12-4|-|-
CASSTGSYEQFF
TGTGCCAGCAGCACAGGGTCATATGAGCAGTTCTTC
>TRBJ2-5|TRBV2|once|-
CASMAPKRETQYF
TGTGCCAGCATGGCTCCAAAGAGGGAGACCCAGTACTTC
>TRBJ1-4|TRBV6-5|-|TRBD1
CASYRYRGEKLFF
TGTGCCAGCTACCGGTACAGGGGCGAAAAACTGTTTTTT
>TRBJ1-6|TRBV7-8|-|-
CASSPSTGYNSPLHF
TGTGCCAGCAGCCCATCGACAGGTTATAATTCACCCCTCCACTTT
>TRBJ2-6|TRBV27|-|-
CASSFGGTGANVLTF
TGTGCCAGCAGTTTCGGGGGTACTGGGGCCAACGTCCTGACTTTC
>TRBJ1-1|TRBV9|-|TRBD1
CASSVRTGPNTEAFF
TGTGCCAGCAGCGTACGGACAGGGCCGAACACTGAAGCTTTCTTT
>TRBJ2-3|TRBV4-3|many|TRBD2
CASSLGGSNVDTQYF
TGCGCCAGCAGCCTCGGGGGGTCAAATGTGGATACGCAGTATTTT
>TRBJ1-4|TRBV7-8|-|TRBD1
CASSLRDRGPRKLFF
TGTGCCAGCAGCCTCCGGGACAGGGGGCCACGAAAACTGTTTTTT
>TRBJ1-4|TRBV5-5|-|TRBD1
CASSLGQGQANEKLFF
TGTGCCAGCAGCTTGGGACAGGGACAGGCTAATGAAAAACTGTTTTTT
>TRBJ1-3|TRBV28|-|-
CASSFPGNSGNTIYF
TGTGCCAGCAGTTTCCCAGGGAATTCTGGAAACACCATATATTTT
>TRBJ1-5|TRBV5-6|-|TRBD1
CASSLGMGTENQPQHF
TGTGCCAGCAGCCTAGGGATGGGGACAGAAAATCAGCCCCAGCATTTT
>TRBJ2-4|TRBV5-1|-|-
CASSLAGGNNIQYF
TGCGCCAGCAGCTTGGCCGGAGGTAATAACATTCAGTACTTC
>TRBJ1-2|TRBV28|-|-
CASSFPRGRDYGYTF
TGTGCCAGCAGTTTCCCCCGGGGTCGCGACTATGGCTACACCTTC